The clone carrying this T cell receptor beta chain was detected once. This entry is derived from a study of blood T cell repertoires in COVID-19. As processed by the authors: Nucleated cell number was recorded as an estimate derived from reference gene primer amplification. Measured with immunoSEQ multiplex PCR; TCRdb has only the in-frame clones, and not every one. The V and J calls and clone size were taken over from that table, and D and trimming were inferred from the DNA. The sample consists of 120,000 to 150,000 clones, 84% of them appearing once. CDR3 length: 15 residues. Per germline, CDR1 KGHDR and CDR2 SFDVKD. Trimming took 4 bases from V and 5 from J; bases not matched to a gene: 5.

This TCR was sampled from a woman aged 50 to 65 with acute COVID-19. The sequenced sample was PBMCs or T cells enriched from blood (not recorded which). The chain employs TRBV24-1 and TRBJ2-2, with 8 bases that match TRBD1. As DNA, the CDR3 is TGTGCCACCAGTGAGGCGGACAGGGATACCGGGGAGCTGTTTTTT. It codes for CATSEADRDTGELFF.